This T cell receptor beta chain was recovered during a study of blood T cell repertoires in COVID-19. Overall study context: The samples span acute and convalescent COVID-19 from the United States, Italy and Spain. In each case, the material was cDNA or gDNA derived from T cells, B-cell-depleted T cells, or PBMCs.

In the authors' methods: Nucleated cell counts were estimated from reference gene primer amplification. Clones were sequenced by immunoSEQ multiplex PCR, and TCRdb holds only the in-frame ones, with some missing. V and J calls and clone size are given by that table; D and trimming were obtained from the DNA. The sample yields 300,000 or so clones, approximately 90% seen once. CDR1 is LNHNV, CDR2 YYDKDF, per germline (reference sequence). This CDR3 is built from 15 residues. With 0 bases clipped from V and 6 bases from J, the junction kept 1 base outside the gene matches. A remark on this clone: In the same sample, other DNA sequences code for this CDR3.

It was during active infection that Seattle patients were enrolled and then longitudinally followed. The V call is TRBV15, the J call TRBJ2-1; TRBD2 matches 11 bases. Sequencing used peripheral blood. The sequence was obtained from a woman aged 30 to 39 with COVID-19, enrolled during active disease. CDR3 nucleotides: TGTGCCACCAGCAGAGATGGGACTAGCGGCAATGAGCAGTTCTTC. Protein: CATSRDGTSGNEQFF. The whole variable domain, filled in from reference TRBV15 and TRBJ2-1, reads DAMVIQNPRYQVTQFGKPVTLSCSQTLNHNVMYWYQQKSSQAPKLLFHYYDKDFNNEADTPDNFQSRRPNTSFCFLDIRSPGLGDTAMYLCATSRDGTSGNEQFFGPGTRLTVL.